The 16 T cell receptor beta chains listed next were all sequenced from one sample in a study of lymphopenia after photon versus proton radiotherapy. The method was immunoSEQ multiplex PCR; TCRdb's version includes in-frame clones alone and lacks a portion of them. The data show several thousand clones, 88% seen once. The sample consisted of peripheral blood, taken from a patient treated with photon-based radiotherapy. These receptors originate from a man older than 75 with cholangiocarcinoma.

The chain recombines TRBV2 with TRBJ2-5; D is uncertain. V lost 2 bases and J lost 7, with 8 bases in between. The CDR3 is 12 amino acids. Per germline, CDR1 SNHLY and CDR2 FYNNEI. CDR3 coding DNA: TGTGCCAGCAGTGAATTACCAGGGACCCAGTACTTC. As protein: CASSELPGTQYF.

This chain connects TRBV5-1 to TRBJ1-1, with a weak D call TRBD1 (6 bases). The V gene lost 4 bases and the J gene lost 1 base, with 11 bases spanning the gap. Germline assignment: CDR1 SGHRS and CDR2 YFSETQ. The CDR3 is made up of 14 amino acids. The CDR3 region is CASSPGHPNTEAFF. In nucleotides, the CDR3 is TGCGCCAGCAGCCCGGGACACCCGAACACTGAAGCTTTCTTT.

Here the CDR3 reads CASSFGTASNQPQHF. The CDR3 bases are TGCGCCAGCAGCTTTGGGACCGCAAGCAATCAGCCCCAGCATTTT. The genes are TRBV5-1 and TRBJ1-5; a weak D match, TRBD1 (5 bases). The germline V gene encodes CDR1 SGHRS and CDR2 YFSETQ. The CDR3 totals 15 residues. V lost 2 bases to trimming and J lost 1 base, with 10 bases between them.

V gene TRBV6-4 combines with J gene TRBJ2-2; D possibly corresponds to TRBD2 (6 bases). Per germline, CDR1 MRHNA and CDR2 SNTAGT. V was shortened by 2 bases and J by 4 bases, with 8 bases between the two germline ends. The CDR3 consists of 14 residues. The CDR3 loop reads CASSDGGSTGELFF. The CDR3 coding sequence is TGTGCCAGCAGTGACGGGGGGAGCACCGGGGAGCTGTTTTTT.

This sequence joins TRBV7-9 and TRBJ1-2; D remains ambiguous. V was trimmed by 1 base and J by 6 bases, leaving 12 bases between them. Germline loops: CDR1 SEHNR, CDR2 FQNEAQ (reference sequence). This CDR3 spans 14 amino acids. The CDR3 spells CASSLGVLTHGYTF. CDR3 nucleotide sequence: TGTGCCAGCAGCTTAGGGGTCCTGACCCATGGCTACACCTTC.

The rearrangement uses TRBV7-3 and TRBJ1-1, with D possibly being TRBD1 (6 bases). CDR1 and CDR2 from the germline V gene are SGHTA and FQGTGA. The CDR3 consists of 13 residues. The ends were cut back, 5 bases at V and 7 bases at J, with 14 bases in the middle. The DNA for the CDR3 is TGTGCCAGCAGCGTACAGGGCAACGGTGAAGCTTTCTTT. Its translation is CASSVQGNGEAFF.

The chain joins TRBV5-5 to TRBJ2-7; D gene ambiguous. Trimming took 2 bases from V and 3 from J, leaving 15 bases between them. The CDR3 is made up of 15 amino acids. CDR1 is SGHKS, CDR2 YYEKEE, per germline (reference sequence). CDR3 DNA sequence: TGTGCCAGCAGCTTCTTGACCCCCTTTCACTACGAGCAGTACTTC. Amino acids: CASSFLTPFHYEQYF.

The CDR3 DNA is TGTGCCTGCACCTTAAGACGAATCGTCACCGGGGAGCTGTTTTTT. Translating it yields CACTLRRIVTGELFF. The V call is TRBV7-8, the J call TRBJ2-2; D not certain. Germline CDR1 SGHVS, CDR2 FQNEAQ. Between the trimmed V and J ends, which lost 11 bases and 4 bases, there was a span of 20 bases. The CDR3 extends over 15 amino acids.

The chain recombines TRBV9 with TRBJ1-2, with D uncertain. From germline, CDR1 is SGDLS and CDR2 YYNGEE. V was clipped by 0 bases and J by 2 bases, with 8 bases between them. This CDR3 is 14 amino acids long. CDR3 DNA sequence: TGTGCCAGCAGCGTAGGCGGTACCAACTATGGCTACACCTTC. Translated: CASSVGGTNYGYTF.

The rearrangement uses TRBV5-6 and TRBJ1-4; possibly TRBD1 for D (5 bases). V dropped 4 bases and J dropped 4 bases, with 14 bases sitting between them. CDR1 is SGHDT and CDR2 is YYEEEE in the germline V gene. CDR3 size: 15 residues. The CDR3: CASSRGPRGNEKLFF. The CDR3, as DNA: TGTGCCAGCAGCCGGGGACCACGCGGTAATGAAAAACTGTTTTTT. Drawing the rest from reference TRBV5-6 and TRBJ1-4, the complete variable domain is DAGVTQSPTHLIKTRGQQVTLRCSPKSGHDTVSWYQQALGQGPQFIFQYYEEEERQRGNFPDRFSGHQFPNYSSELNVNALLLGDSALYLCASSRGPRGNEKLFFGSGTQLSVL.

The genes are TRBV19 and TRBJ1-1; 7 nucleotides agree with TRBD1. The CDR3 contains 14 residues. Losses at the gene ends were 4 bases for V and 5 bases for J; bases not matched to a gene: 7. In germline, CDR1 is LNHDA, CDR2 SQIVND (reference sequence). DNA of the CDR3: TGTGCCAGTAGTAACTACAGGGGTAGGACTGAAGCTTTCTTT. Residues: CASSNYRGRTEAFF.

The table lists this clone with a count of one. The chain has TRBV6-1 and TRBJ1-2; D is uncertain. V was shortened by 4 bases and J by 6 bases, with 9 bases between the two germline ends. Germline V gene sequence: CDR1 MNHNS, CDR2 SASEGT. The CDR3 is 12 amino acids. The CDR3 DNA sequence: TGTGCCAGCAGTGCAGAAAGCCATGGCTACACCTTC. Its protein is CASSAESHGYTF.

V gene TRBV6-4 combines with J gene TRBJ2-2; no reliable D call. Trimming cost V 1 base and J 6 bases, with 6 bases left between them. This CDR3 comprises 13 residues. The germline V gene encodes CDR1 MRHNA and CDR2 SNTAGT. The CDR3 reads CASSDLKAGELFF. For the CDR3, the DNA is TGTGCCAGCAGTGACTTAAAGGCCGGGGAGCTGTTTTTT.

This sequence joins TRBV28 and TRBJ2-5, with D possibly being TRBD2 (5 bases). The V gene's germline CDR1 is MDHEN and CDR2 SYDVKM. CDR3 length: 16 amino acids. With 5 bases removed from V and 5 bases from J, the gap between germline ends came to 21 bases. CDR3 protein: CASSLSPSKGGETQYF. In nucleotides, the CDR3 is TGTGCCAGCAGTCTATCCCCCTCCAAGGGCGGGGAGACCCAGTACTTC.

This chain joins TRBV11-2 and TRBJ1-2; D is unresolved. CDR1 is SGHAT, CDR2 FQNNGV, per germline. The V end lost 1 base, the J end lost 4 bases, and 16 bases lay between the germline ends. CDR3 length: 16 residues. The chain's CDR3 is CASSLGGRPWLYGYTF. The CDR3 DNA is TGTGCCAGCAGCTTAGGCGGCAGGCCCTGGCTCTATGGCTACACCTTC. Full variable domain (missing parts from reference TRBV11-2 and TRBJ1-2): EAGVAQSPRYKIIEKRQSVAFWCNPISGHATLYWYQQILGQGPKLLIQFQNNGVVDDSQLPKDRFSAERLKGVDSTLKIQPAKLEDSAVYLCASSLGGRPWLYGYTFGSGTRLTVV.

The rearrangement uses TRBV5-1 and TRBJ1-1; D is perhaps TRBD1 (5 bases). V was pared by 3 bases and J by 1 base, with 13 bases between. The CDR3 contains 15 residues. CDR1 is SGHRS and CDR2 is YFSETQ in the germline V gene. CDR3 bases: TGCGCCAGCAGCTCGGCAGGGCAGACGAACACTGAAGCTTTCTTT. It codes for CASSSAGQTNTEAFF.